This T cell receptor (beta chain) is drawn from a study of CD8 T cells in ankylosing spondylitis. Findings and caveats of the study: Reports of some motif variants in reactive arthritis synovial fluid and blood predate this one. One TCR beta motif, made up of several highly homologous variants, appeared characteristic of ankylosing spondylitis blood. Matched ankylosing spondylitis synovial fluid reportedly contained a significantly enriched population of disease-linked clones.

The TCR beta libraries were generated through quantitative 5'-RACE incorporating molecular barcodes. TCRdb re-analysed the 5' RACE reads in MiXCR, keeping a single row per CDR3 protein. The profile shows 200,000 to 250,000 distinct CDR3 sequences, approximately 11% of them singletons. Deletions cut 4 bases from V and 0 bases from J, with 6 bases between. The CDR3 consists of 14 residues. A note on this clonotype: Its cognate antigen is unknown.

This TCR derives from a male donor with ankylosing spondylitis or in good health (not recorded which). The sample comprised blood, either unsorted or a sorted T cell fraction (not recorded which). The V call is TRBV12-3 or TRBV12-4, the J call TRBJ1-4; D is unclear. The CDR3 coding sequence is TGTGCCAGCAGTTCACTCACAACTAATGAAAAACTGTTTTTT. This gives the protein CASSSLTTNEKLFF.